This T cell receptor beta chain was captured by sequencing in a study of blood T cell repertoires in COVID-19. This clone appeared a single time. Using immunoSEQ multiplex PCR, the repertoire was profiled, and TCRdb retains in-frame clones only, with some absent. This table holds 150,000 to 200,000 clones, roughly 80% found once. The ends were cut back, 6 bases at V and 0 bases at J, with 12 bases in the middle. From germline, CDR1 is MNHEY and CDR2 SMNVEV (reference sequence). The CDR3 runs to 15 residues. The sequence derives from a man aged 55 to 70 with acute or convalescent COVID-19. This sequence joins TRBV27 and TRBJ2-1, with D hard to call. Source material: peripheral blood. CDR3 nucleotide sequence: TGTGCCAGCAGCCGCGAAAGTAGCTCCTACAATGAGCAGTTCTTC. As protein: CASSRESSSYNEQFF.